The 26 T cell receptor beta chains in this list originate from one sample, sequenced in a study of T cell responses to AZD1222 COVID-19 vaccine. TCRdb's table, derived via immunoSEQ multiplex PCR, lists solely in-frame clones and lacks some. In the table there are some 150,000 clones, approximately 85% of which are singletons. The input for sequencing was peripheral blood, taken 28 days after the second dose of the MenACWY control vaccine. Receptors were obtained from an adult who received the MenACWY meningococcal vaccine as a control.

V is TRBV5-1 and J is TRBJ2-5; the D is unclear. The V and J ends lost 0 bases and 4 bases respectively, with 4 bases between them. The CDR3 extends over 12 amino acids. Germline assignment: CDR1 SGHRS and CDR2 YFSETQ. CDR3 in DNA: TGCGCCAGCAGCTTGGACGTAGAGACCCAGTACTTC. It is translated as CASSLDVETQYF. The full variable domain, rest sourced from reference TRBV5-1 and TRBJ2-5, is KAGVTQTPRYLIKTRGQQVTLSCSPISGHRSVSWYQQTPGQGLQFLFEYFSETQRNKGNFPGRFSGRQFSNSRSEMNVSTLELGDSALYLCASSLDVETQYFGPGTRLLVL.

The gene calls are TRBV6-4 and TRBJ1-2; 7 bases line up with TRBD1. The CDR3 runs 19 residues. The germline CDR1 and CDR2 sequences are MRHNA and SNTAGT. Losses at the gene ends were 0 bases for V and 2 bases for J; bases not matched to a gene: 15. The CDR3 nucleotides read TGTGCCAGCAGTGACTCAACCGGAGCGGGGGGACAGCCAAACTATGGCTACACCTTC. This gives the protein CASSDSTGAGGQPNYGYTF.

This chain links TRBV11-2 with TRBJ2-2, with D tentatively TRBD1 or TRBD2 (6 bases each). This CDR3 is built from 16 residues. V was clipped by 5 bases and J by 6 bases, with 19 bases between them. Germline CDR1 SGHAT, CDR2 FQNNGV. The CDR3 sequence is CASSHPRTGAAGELFF. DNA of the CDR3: TGTGCCAGCAGCCACCCTCGGACGGGGGCGGCCGGGGAGCTGTTTTTT.

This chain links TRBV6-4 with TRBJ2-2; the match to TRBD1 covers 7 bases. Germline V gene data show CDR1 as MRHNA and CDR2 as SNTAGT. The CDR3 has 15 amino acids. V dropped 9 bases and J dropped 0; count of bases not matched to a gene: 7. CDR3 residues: CARYRQGPNTGELFF. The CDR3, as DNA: TGTGCCAGGTATAGACAGGGCCCGAACACCGGGGAGCTGTTTTTT.

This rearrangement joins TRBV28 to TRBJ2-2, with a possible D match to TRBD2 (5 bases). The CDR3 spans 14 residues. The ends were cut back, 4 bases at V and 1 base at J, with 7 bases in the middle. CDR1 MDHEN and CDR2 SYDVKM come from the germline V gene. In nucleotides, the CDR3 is TGTGCCAGCAGTTGGACTTTGAACACCGGGGAGCTGTTTTTT. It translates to CASSWTLNTGELFF.

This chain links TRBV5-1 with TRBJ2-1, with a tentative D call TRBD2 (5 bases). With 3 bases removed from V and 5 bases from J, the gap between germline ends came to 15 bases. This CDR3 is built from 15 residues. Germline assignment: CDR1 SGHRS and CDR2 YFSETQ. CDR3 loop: CASSSMRAGDNEQFF. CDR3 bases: TGCGCCAGCAGCTCAATGAGGGCTGGGGACAATGAGCAGTTCTTC.

The CDR3 sequence: CATTSTVGHTIYF. The CDR3 coding sequence is TGTGCCACAACTTCGACAGTTGGGCACACCATATATTTT. V is TRBV6-5 and J is TRBJ1-3, with D possibly matching TRBD1 (5 bases). In germline, CDR1 is MNHEY, CDR2 SVGAGI. The germline V and J ends were trimmed by 10 bases and 8 bases, with 18 bases remaining between them. The CDR3 runs to 13 residues.

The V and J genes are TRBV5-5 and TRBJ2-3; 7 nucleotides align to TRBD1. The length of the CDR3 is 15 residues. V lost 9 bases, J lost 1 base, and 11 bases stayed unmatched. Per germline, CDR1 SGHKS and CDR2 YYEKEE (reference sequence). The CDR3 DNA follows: TGTGCCACTTCCCAAGGGGGCGAACGCACAGATACGCAGTATTTT. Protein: CATSQGGERTDTQYF.

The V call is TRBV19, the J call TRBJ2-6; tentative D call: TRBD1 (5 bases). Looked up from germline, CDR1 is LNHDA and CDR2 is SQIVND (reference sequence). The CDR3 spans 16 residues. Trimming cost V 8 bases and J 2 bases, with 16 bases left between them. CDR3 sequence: CASDTGDPPGANVLTF. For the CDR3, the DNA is TGTGCCAGTGACACAGGTGATCCCCCTGGGGCCAACGTCCTGACTTTC.

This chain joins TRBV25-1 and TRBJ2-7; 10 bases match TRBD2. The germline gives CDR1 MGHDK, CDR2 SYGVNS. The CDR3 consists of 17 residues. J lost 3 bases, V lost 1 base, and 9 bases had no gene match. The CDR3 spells CASSEWSSGSTYYEQYF. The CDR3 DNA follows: TGTGCCAGCAGTGAATGGTCTAGCGGGAGTACCTACTACGAGCAGTACTTC.

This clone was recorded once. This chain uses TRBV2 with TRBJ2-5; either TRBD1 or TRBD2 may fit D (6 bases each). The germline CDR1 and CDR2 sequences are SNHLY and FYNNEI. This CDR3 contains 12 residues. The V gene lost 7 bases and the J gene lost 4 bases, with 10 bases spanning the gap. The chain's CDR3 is CASTEGGETQYF. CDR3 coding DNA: TGTGCCAGCACCGAGGGGGGAGAGACCCAGTACTTC.

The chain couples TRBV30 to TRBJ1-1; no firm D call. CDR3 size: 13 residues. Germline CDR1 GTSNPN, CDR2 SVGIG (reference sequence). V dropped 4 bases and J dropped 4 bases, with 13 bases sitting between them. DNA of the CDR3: TGTGCCTGGATGGGTTCAAGCCGCACTGAAGCTTTCTTT. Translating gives CAWMGSSRTEAFF. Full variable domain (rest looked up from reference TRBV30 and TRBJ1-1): SQTIHQWPATLVQPVGSPLSLECTVEGTSNPNLYWYRQAAGRGLQLLFYSVGIGQISSEVPQNLSASRPQDRQFILSSKKLLLSDSGFYLCAWMGSSRTEAFFGQGTRLTVV.

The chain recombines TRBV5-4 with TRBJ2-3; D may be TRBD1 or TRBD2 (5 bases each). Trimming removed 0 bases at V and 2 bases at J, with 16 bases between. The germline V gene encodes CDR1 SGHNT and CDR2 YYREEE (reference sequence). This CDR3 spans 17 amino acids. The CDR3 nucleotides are TGTGCCAGCAGCTTGGGAGGGGCTGGGGGTTACACAGATACGCAGTATTTT. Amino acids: CASSLGGAGGYTDTQYF.

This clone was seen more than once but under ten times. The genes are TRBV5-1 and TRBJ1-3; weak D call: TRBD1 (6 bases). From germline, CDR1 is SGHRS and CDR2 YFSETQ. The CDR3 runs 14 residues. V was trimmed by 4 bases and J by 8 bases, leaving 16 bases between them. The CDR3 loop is CASSPGQLRDTIYF. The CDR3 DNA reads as TGCGCCAGCAGCCCTGGACAGCTCCGCGACACCATATATTTT.

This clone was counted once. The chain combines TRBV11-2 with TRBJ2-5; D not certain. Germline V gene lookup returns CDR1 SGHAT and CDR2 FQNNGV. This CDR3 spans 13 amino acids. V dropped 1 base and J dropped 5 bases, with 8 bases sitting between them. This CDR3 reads CASSLALGETQYF. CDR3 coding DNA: TGTGCCAGCAGCTTAGCCCTGGGGGAGACCCAGTACTTC.

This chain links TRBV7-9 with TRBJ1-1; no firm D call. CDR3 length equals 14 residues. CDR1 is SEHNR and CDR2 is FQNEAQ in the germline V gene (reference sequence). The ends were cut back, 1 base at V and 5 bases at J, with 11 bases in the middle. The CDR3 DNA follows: TGTGCCAGCAGCTTAGTTGGGCAAGGAACTGAAGCTTTCTTT. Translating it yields CASSLVGQGTEAFF.

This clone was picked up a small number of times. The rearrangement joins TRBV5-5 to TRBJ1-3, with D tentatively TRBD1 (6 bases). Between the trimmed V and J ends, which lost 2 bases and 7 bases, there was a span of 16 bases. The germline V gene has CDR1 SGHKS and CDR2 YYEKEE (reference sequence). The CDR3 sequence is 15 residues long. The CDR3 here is CASSLLRLQGNTIYF. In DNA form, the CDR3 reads TGTGCCAGCAGCTTACTTCGGCTCCAGGGGAACACCATATATTTT. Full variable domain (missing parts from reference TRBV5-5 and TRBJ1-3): DAGVTQSPTHLIKTRGQQVTLRCSPISGHKSVSWYQQVLGQGPQFIFQYYEKEERGRGNFPDRFSARQFPNYSSELNVNALLLGDSALYLCASSLLRLQGNTIYFGEGSWLTVV.

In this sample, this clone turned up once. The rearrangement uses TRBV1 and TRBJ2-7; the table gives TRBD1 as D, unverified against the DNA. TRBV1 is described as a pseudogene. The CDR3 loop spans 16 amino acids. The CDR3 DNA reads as TGCACCAGCAGCCAATCTTCAGGGGGCGTGGGGTACGAGCAGTACGTC. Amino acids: CTSSQSSGGVGYEQYV.

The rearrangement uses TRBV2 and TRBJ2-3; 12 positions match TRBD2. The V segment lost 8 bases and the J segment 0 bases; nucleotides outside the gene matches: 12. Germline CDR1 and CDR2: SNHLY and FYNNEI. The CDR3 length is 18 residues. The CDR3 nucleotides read TGTGCCAGCGGAGGGATTCGGACTAGCGGGGAAAGCACAGATACGCAGTATTTT. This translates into CASGGIRTSGESTDTQYF.

CDR3 DNA: TGTGCCAGCAGCACGGGACCCTACGAGCAGTACGTC. Protein product: CASSTGPYEQYV. This chain connects TRBV5-6 to TRBJ2-7, with D possibly called TRBD1 or TRBD2 (5 bases each). The CDR3 sequence is 12 residues long. The germline gives CDR1 SGHDT, CDR2 YYEEEE. The V end was cut by 4 bases, the J end by 2 bases, with 7 bases between.

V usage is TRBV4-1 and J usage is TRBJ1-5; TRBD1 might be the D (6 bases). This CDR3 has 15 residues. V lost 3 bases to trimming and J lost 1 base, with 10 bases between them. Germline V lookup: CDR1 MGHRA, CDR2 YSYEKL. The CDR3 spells CASSQYRDSNQPQHF. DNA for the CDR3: TGCGCCAGCAGCCAGTACAGGGACAGCAATCAGCCCCAGCATTTT.

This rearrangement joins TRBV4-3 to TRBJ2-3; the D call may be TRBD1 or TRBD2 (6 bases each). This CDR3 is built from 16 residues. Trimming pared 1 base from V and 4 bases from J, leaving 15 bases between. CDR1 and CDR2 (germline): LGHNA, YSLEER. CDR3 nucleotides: TGCGCCAGCAGCCAAGCGGGGGCCTTAAGGGCAGATACGCAGTATTTT. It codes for CASSQAGALRADTQYF.

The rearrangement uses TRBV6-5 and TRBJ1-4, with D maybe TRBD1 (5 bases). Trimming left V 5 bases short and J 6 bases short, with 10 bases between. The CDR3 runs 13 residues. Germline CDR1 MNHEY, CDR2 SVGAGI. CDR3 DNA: TGTGCCAGCAGTCTAGGAGGGGATGAAAAACTGTTTTTT. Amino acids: CASSLGGDEKLFF.

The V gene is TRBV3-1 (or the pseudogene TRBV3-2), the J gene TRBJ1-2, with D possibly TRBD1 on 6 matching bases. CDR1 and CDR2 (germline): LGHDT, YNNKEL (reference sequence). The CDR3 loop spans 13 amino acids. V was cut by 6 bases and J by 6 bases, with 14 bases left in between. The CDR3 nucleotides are TGTGCCAGCAGGAGATGGCAGGGGCATGGCTACACCTTC. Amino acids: CASRRWQGHGYTF.

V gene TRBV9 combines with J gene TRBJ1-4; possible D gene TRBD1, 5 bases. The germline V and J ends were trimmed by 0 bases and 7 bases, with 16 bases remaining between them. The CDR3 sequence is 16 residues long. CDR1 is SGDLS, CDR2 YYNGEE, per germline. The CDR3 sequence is CASSVGQRGYGEKLFF. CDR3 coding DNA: TGTGCCAGCAGCGTAGGCCAGAGGGGCTATGGTGAAAAACTGTTTTTT.

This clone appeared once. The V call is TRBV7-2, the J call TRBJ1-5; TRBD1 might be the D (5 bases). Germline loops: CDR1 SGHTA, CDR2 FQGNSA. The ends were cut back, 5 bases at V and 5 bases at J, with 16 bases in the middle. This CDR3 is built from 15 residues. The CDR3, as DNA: TGTGCCAGCAGCACCTTCGGGACGTCAGATCAGCCCCAGCATTTT. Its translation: CASSTFGTSDQPQHF.